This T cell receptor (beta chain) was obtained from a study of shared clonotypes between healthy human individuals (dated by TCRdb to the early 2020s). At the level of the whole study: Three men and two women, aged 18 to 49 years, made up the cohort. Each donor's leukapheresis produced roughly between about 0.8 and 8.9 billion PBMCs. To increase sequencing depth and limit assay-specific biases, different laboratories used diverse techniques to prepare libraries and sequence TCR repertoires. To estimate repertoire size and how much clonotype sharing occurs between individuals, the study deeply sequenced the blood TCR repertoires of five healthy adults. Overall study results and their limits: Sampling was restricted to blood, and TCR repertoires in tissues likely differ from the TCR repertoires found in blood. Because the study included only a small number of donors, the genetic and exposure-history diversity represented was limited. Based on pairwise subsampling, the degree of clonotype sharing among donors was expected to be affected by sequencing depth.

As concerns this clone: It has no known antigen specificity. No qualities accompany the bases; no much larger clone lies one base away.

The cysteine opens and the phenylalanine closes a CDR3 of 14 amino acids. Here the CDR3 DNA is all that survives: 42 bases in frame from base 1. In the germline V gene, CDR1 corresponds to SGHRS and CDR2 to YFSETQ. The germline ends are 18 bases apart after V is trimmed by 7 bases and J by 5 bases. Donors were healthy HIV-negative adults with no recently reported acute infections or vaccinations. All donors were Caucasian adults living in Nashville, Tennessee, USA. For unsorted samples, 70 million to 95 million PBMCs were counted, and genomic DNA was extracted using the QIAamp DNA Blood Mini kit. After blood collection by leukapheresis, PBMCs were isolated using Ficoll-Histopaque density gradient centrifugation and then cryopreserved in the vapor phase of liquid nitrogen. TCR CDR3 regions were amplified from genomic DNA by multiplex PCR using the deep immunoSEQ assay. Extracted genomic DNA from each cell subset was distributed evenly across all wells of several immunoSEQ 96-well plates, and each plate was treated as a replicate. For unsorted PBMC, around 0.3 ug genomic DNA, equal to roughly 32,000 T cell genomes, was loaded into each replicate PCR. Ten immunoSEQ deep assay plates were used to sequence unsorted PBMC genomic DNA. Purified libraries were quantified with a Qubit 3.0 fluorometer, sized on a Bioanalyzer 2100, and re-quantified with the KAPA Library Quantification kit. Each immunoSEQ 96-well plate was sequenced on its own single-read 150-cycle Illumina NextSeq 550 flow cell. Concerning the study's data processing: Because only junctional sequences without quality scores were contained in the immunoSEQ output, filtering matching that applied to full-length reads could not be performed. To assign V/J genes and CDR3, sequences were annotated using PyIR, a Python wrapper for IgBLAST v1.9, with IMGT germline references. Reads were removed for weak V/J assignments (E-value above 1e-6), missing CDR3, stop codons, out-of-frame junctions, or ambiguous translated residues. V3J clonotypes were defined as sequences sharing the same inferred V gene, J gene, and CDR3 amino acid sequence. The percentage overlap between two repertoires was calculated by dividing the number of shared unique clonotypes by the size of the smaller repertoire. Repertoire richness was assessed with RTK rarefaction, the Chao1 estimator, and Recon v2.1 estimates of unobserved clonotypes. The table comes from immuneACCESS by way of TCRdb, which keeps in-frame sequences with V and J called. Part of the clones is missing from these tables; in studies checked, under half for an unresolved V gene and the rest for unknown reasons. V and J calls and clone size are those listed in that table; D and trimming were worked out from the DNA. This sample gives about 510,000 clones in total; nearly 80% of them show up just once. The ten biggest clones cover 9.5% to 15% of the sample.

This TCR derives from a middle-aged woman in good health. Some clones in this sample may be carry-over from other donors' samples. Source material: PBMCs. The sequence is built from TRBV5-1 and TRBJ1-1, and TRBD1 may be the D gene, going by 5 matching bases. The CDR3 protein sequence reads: CASQQTLGGTEAFF. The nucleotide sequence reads TGCGCCAGCCAACAGACTCTCGGGGGTACTGAAGCTTTCTTT.